This T cell receptor (beta chain) was sequenced in a study of T cell changes during pregnancy in multiple sclerosis. Produced via immunoSEQ multiplex PCR; TCRdb's table is partial and in-frame only. This sample has about 36,000 clones, with 88% found just once. The CDR3 covers 16 residues. V dropped 0 bases and J dropped 6; count of bases not matched to a gene: 6. Germline V gives CDR1 SGDLS, CDR2 YYNGEE. The source was CD4+ T cells from peripheral blood mononuclear cells, collected in the first trimester of pregnancy. The chain recombines TRBV9 with TRBJ2-1; TRBD2 aligns across 10 bases. The TCR originated in a female donor with multiple sclerosis, enrolled in a pregnancy study. The CDR3 DNA follows: TGTGCCAGCAGCGTAGATCCTAGCGGGAGCCTCAATGAGCAGTTCTTC. Its protein is CASSVDPSGSLNEQFF.